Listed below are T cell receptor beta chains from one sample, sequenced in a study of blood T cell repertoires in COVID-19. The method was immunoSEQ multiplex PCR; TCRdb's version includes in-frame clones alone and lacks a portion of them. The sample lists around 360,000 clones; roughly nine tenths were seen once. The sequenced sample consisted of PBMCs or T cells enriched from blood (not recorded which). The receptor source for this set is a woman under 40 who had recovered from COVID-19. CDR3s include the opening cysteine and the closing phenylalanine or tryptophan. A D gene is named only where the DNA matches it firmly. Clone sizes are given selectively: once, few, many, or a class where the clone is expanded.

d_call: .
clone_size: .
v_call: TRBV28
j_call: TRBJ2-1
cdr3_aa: CASSFEPSPGDEQFF
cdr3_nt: TGTGCCAGCAGTTTTGAGCCTAGCCCGGGTGATGAGCAGTTCTTC

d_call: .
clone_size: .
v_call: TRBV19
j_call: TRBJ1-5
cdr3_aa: CASSIRDNNQPQHF
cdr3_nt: TGTGCCAGTAGTATAAGGGACAACAATCAGCCCCAGCATTTT

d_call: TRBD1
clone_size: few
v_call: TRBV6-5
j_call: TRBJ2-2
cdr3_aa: CASKGTGFTGELFF
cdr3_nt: TGTGCCAGCAAAGGGACAGGGTTTACCGGGGAGCTGTTTTTT

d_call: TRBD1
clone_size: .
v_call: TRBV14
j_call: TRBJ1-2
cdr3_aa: CASSQVGGQGARGYGYTF
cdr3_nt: TGTGCCAGCAGCCAAGTAGGCGGACAGGGGGCGCGGGGCTATGGCTACACCTTC

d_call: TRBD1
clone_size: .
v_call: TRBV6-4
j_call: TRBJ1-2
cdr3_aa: CASSAPGTGIEGYTF
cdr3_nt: TGTGCCAGCAGTGCCCCCGGGACAGGGATAGAAGGCTACACCTTC

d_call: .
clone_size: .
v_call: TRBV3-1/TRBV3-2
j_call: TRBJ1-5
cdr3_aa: CASSQGGAGEQPQHF
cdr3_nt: TGTGCCAGCAGCCAAGGTGGGGCAGGGGAGCAGCCCCAGCATTTT

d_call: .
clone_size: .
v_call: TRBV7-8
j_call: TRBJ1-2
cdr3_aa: CASSLVMGGELNYGYTF
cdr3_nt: TGTGCCAGCAGCTTAGTCATGGGGGGGGAACTTAACTATGGCTACACCTTC

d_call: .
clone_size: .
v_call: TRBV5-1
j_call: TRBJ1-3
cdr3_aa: CASSLDPSWSGNTIYF
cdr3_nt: TGCGCCAGCAGCTTGGATCCGAGCTGGTCGGGAAACACCATATATTTT

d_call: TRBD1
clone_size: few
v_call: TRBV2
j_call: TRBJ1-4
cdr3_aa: CASSPRTGGSNEKLFF
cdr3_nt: TGTGCCAGCAGTCCCCGGACAGGGGGGAGTAATGAAAAACTGTTTTTT

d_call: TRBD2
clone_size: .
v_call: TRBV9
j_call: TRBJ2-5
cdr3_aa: CASSPTSGQETQYF
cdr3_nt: TGTGCCAGCAGCCCAACTAGCGGCCAAGAGACCCAGTACTTC

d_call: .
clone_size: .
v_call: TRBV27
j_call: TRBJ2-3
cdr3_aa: CASSLSAFTDTQYF
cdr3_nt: TGTGCCAGCAGTTTATCCGCGTTCACAGATACGCAGTATTTT

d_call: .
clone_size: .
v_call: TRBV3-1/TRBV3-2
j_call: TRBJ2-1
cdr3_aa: CASSQGRNSPYNEQFF
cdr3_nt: TGTGCCAGCAGCCAAGGAAGGAACAGCCCCTACAATGAGCAGTTCTTC

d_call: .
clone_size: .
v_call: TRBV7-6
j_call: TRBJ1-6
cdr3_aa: CASSETAGYYNSPLHF
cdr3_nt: TGTGCCAGCAGCGAAACGGCAGGGTACTATAATTCACCCCTCCACTTT

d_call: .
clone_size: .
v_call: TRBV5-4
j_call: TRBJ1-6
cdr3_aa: CASRFQGSYNSPLHF
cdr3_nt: TGTGCCAGCAGATTTCAGGGCTCCTATAATTCACCCCTCCACTTT

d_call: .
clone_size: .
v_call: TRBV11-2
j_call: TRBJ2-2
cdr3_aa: CASSLSRISTGELFF
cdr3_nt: TGTGCCAGCAGCTTATCCAGGATAAGCACCGGGGAGCTGTTTTTT

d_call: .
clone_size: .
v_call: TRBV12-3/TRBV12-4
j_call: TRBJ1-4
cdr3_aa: CASSAAQEKLFF
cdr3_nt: TGTGCCAGCAGCGCGGCTCAAGAAAAACTGTTTTTT

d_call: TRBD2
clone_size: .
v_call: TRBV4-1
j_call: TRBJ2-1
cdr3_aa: CASSQYKLAGGHEQFF
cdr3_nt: TGCGCCAGCAGCCAGTATAAGCTAGCGGGGGGGCATGAGCAGTTCTTC

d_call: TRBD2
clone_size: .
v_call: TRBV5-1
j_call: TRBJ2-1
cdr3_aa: CASSLVASGTYNEQFF
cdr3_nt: TGCGCCAGCAGCTTGGTGGCTAGCGGGACTTACAATGAGCAGTTCTTC

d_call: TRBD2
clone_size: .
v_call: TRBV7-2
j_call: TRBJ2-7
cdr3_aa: CASSQSPAGGSYEQYF
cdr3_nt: TGTGCCAGCAGCCAGTCCCCCGCGGGAGGGTCCTACGAGCAGTACTTC

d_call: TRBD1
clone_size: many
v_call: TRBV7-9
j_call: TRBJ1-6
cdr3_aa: CASSLGQGSFWSPLHF
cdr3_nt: TGTGCCAGCAGCTTAGGACAGGGAAGCTTTTGGTCACCCCTCCACTTT

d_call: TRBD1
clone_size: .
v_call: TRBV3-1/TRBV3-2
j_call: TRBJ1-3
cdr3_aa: CASSPNNRGIFGNTIYF
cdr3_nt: TGTGCCAGCAGCCCGAATAACAGGGGCATCTTTGGAAACACCATATATTTT

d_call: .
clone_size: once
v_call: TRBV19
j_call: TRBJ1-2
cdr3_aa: CASSIDHPGYGYTF
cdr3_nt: TGTGCCAGTAGTATAGATCACCCAGGCTATGGCTACACCTTC

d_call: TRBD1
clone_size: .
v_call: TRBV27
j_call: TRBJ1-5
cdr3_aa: CASSLFGQGGNQPQHF
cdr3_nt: TGTGCCAGCAGCCTATTCGGACAGGGGGGAAATCAGCCCCAGCATTTT

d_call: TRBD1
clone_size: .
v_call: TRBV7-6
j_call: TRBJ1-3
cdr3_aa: CASSLTGGSGSTIYF
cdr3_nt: TGTGCCAGCAGCTTAACAGGGGGCTCGGGTAGCACCATATATTTT

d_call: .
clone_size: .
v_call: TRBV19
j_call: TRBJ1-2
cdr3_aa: CASTPSGGPNYGYTF
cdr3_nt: TGTGCCAGTACCCCCAGCGGGGGGCCTAACTATGGCTACACCTTC

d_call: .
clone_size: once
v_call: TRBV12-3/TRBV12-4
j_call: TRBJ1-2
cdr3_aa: CASGWTDYGYTF
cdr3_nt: TGTGCCAGCGGATGGACAGATTATGGCTACACCTTC

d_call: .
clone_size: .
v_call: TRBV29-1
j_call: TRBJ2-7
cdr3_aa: CSVEVQDSYEQYF
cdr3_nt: TGCAGCGTTGAAGTACAGGACTCCTACGAGCAGTACTTC

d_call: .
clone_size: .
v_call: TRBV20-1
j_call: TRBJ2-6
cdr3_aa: CSASLNSGIGGANVLTF
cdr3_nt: TGCAGTGCTAGTCTTAACAGCGGAATAGGTGGGGCCAACGTCCTGACTTTC

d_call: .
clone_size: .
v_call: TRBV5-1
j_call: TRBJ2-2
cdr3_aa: CASSPVPFTGELFF
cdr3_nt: TGCGCCAGCAGCCCGGTTCCGTTCACCGGGGAGCTGTTTTTT

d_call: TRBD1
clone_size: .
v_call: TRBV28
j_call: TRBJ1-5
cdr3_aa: CASSDRQGAYQPQHF
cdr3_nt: TGTGCCAGCAGTGACCGACAGGGGGCTTATCAGCCCCAGCATTTT

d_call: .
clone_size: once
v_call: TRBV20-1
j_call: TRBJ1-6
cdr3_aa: CSARAGAPLHF
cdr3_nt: TGCAGTGCTAGGGCAGGGGCCCCCCTCCACTTT

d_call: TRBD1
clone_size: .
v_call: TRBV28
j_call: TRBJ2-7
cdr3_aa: CASRGPGQFPYEQYF
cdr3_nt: TGTGCCAGCAGGGGGCCGGGACAGTTTCCCTACGAGCAGTACTTC

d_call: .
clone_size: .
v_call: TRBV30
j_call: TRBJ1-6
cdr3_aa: CAWTAGAVEPLHF
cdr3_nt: TGTGCCTGGACTGCCGGAGCGGTTGAACCCCTCCACTTT

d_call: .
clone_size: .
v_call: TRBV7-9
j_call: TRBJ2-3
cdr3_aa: CASSLGLGAIDTQYF
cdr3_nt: TGTGCCAGCAGCTTAGGACTCGGAGCCATAGATACGCAGTATTTT

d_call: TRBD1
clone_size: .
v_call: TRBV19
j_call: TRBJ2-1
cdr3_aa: CASSRGSGTGRYNEQFF
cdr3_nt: TGTGCCAGTAGTCGGGGGTCGGGGACAGGGCGTTATAATGAGCAGTTCTTC

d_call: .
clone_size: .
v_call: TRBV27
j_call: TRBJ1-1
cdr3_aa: CASSLSPGMGTEAFF
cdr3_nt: TGTGCCAGCAGTTTATCGCCAGGGATGGGGACTGAAGCTTTCTTT

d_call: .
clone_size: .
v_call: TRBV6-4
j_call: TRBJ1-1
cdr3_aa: CASSEVSGRMNTEAFF
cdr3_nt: TGTGCCAGCAGTGAGGTATCAGGCAGAATGAACACTGAAGCTTTCTTT